A selection of T cell receptor beta chains follows, all from one sample in a study of cytomegalovirus exposure and HLA in healthy donors. Repertoires were generated with immunoSEQ multiplex PCR, while TCRdb's copy carries only in-frame clones and drops some. Of approximately 110,000 clones listed, 88% are singletons. The sequencing sample was made of PBMCs. These receptors came from a woman aged 18 to 35 in good health and CMV-seronegative. CDR3s include the opening cysteine and the closing phenylalanine or tryptophan. The D gene is left open where the match is weak. Clone size is shown for a subset of rows, as once, few, many or a class of expanded clone.

TRBJ2-3	TRBD2	TRBV5-1	NA	TGCGCCAGCAGCTTGGGGGGACTAGCGGGATCAGATACGCAGTATTTT	CASSLGGLAGSDTQYF
TRBJ2-2	TRBD1	TRBV27	NA	TGTGCCAGCGCAACTTTCCAGGGGGCGACCGGGGAGCTGTTTTTT	CASATFQGATGELFF
TRBJ2-7	TRBD2	TRBV27	NA	TGTGCCAGCAAATCGTACAGCGGGGGCCGGAAAGGCTACGAGCAGTACTTC	CASKSYSGGRKGYEQYF
TRBJ2-7	NA	TRBV4-1	NA	TGCGCCAGCAGCCAACCCAGGAGAGGGTCCTACGAGCAGTACTTC	CASSQPRRGSYEQYF
TRBJ2-3	NA	TRBV6-4	once	TGTGCCAGCAGTCTCTACCCGAGAGATACGCAGTATTTT	CASSLYPRDTQYF
TRBJ2-5	TRBD1	TRBV19	once	TGTGCCAGTACGCGATCAGGGGGACAGGGGAACGGAGAGACCCAGTACTTC	CASTRSGGQGNGETQYF
TRBJ2-3	NA	TRBV5-3	NA	TGTGCCAGAAGCTTGGACCTAACCCGCTGGACAGGGAGGGGTCCAGATACGCAGTATTTT	CARSLDLTRWTGRGPDTQYF
TRBJ1-1	TRBD1	TRBV29-1	NA	TGCAGCGTTGAACAGGGGGCTAGGACTGAAGCTTTCTTT	CSVEQGARTEAFF
TRBJ2-7	TRBD1	TRBV5-1	NA	TGCGCCAGCAGCTTGAAGACAGGGGTCCACGAGCAGTACTTC	CASSLKTGVHEQYF
TRBJ1-2	NA	TRBV28	NA	TGTGCCAGCAGTTTACCCCCGAGGGTGGAAGGCTACACCTTC	CASSLPPRVEGYTF
TRBJ2-7	NA	TRBV28	NA	TGTGCCAGCAGTTTAATGCAGGGCCACGAGCAGTACTTC	CASSLMQGHEQYF
TRBJ2-6	NA	TRBV6-5	NA	TGTGCCAGCACAGGGAACCCCTCTGGGGCCAACGTCCTGACTTTC	CASTGNPSGANVLTF
TRBJ1-6	NA	TRBV30	NA	TGTGCCTGGAGTCTAGAATCACCCCTCCACTTT	CAWSLESPLHF
TRBJ1-2	NA	TRBV19	few	TGTGCCACTAGACAGTCACCTATGGGCTACACCTTC	CATRQSPMGYTF
TRBJ2-1	TRBD1	TRBV30	NA	TGTGCCTGGAGTGTACAGGGGGAATACAATGAGCAGTTCTTC	CAWSVQGEYNEQFF
TRBJ2-3	TRBD2	TRBV5-4	few	TGTGCCAGCAGCTTGGAGGGCGGGTTCGGGAGGAAGGCAGATACGCAGTATTTT	CASSLEGGFGRKADTQYF
TRBJ1-2	NA	TRBV27	NA	TGTGCCAGCAGGAAGGACAGCGACAATGGCTACACCTTC	CASRKDSDNGYTF
TRBJ1-2	NA	TRBV4-2	NA	TGTGCCAGCAGCCAAGATTTCGGGGCTAACTATGGCTACACCTTC	CASSQDFGANYGYTF
TRBJ1-1	TRBD1	TRBV28	NA	TGTGCCAGCACCGGACAGGGTGGGGACACTGAAGCTTTCTTT	CASTGQGGDTEAFF
TRBJ1-1	NA	TRBV29-1	NA	TGCAGCGTTGACCCCTTGGGTAAACTGGGGCCGGCTTTCTTT	CSVDPLGKLGPAFF
TRBJ2-2	NA	TRBV7-6	NA	TGTGCCAGTTCTACAGGGTGGCGAACCGGGGAGCTGTTTTTT	CASSTGWRTGELFF
TRBJ1-2	NA	TRBV19	NA	TGTGCCAGTAAGAGGCCGACCCCCGGTGACTACACCTTC	CASKRPTPGDYTF